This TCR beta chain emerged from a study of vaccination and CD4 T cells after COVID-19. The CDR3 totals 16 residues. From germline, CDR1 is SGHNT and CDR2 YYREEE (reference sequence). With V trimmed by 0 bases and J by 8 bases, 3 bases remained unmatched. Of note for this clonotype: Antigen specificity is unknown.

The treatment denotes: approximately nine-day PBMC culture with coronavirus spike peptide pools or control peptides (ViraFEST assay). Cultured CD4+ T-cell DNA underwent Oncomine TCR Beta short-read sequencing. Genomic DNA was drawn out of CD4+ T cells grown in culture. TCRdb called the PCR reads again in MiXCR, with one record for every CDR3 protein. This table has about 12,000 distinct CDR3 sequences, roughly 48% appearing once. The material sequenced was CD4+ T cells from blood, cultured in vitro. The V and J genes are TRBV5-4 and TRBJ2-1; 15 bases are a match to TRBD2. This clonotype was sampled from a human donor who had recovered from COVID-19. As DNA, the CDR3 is TGTGCCAGCAGCTTGGGGGGACTAGCGGGAGGCTATGAGCAGTTCTTC. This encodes CASSLGGLAGGYEQFF.